Included here is one T cell receptor beta chain sequence, with context. No antigen is known for it. The time point is: patch test 2, 6 weeks after DPC sensitization. Indicated treatment: therapeutic diphenylcyclopropenone sensitization with weekly scalp DPC. In the original processing: Sequenced samples showed a median of approximately 100,000 TCRs each, with counts running from around 24,000 to 710,000. TCRdb ran MiXCR on the RACE reads and lists one entry per CDR3 protein. The V and J calls follow TCRdb's processing rather than the paper's. The sample has more than 85,000 distinct CDR3 sequences, roughly 11% seen once. This CDR3 has 16 residues. CDR1 is SGDLS, CDR2 YYNGEE, per germline. V shed 0 bases and J 5 bases; nucleotides not matched to a gene: 4. These data are taken from a study of human T cells and chemical hapten exposure. Study at large: For the approximately 23-week duration of the study, patients were given weekly doses of diphenylcyclopropenone on the scalp. DPC (0.01%) was patch tested on the upper back and read at 6 days.

Study findings and constraints: No alteration of TCRs above 1 in 1000 frequency was seen with DPC sensitization.

The V and J genes are TRBV9 and TRBJ2-3; 12 bases are shared with TRBD2. The origin of this receptor is a man aged 40-49 years with alopecia areata. Some clones in this sample may be carry-over from other donors' samples. Sequencing was performed on whole blood, taken in connection with sensitization to the hapten diphenylcyclopropenone (DPC). The DNA of the CDR3 is TGTGCCAGCAGCGTAGGGTCGGGACTAGCGGGAGATACGCAGTATTTT. Translation: CASSVGSGLAGDTQYF. The full variable domain, rest sourced from reference TRBV9 and TRBJ2-3, is DSGVTQTPKHLITATGQRVTLRCSPRSGDLSVYWYQQSLDQGLQFLIQYYNGEERAKGNILERFSAQQFPDLHSELNLSSLELGDSALYFCASSVGSGLAGDTQYFGPGTRLTVL.